The text below deals with one T cell receptor (beta chain). The target antigen is unknown. Included in the TCR beta cDNA libraries were unique molecular identifiers. T cells numbering about 0.9 to 10 million yielded cDNA molecules that totaled roughly 500,000. In TCRdb, the PCR reads were re-called with MiXCR into one record per CDR3 protein. The sample has 380,000 or so distinct CDR3 sequences, less than 40% seen once. These data originate in a study of post-analysis software for immune sequencing data. Study-wide points: Significantly lower normalized Chao1 diversity was found in patients with multiple sclerosis relative to controls.

Input material: blood. This receptor was obtained from a girl aged 10 to 17 with multiple sclerosis.

Here the CDR3 reads CASSLRGDGNSPLHF. For the CDR3, the DNA is TGTGCCAGCAGCTTACGAGGGGATGGTAATTCACCCCTCCACTTT. The rearrangement joins TRBV7-2 to TRBJ1-6; maybe TRBD1 (5 bases). Germline V CDR1 and CDR2: SGHTA, FQGNSA. The CDR3 spans 15 residues. V was trimmed by 2 bases and J by 6 bases, leaving 11 bases between them.